The next 11 T cell receptor beta chains were all read from a single sample in a study of regulatory T cells in long-lasting Graves disease (dated by TCRdb to the early 2020s). This specimen's time point label, per the study, means: newly diagnosed GD, antithyroid drugs for less than 3 months. RNA was extracted from PBMCs in TRIzol for both TCR sequencing and RNA sequencing. Libraries were built with multiplex PCR. The instrument was an Illumina HiSeq 4000. TCR beta libraries were built with iRepertoire HTBI primers and Arm-PCR amplification of CDR3 regions. TCRdb cleaned the public reads at Q25 with fastp, built clones with MiXCR and kept in-frame beta chains. All rows with the same CDR3 protein become a single entry with the most common DNA and genes. In this sample the table shows around 480,000 distinct CDR3 sequences, about 16% of which occur a single time. The ten largest clones take up 20% to 25% of the sample.

The sample was also linked to a second study, of T cells in Graves' hyperthyroidism and ophthalmopathy.

The material sequenced was peripheral blood mononuclear cells (PBMCs), taken at new diagnosis, from a patient treated with antithyroid drugs. The receptors come from a woman aged 40-65 years with Graves disease. Donor details come from another sample of the same person, matched by shared clones.

The table lists this clonotype with many counts. The chain employs TRBV12-3 or TRBV12-4 and TRBJ1-1; possible D gene TRBD1, 6 bases. Trimming took off 3 bases at V and 11 bases at J, with 19 bases between the two ends. The CDR3 sequence is 14 residues long. The CDR3 DNA sequence: TGTGCCAGCAGTTTGACAGGTGGAGTCCGTGAGGCTTTCTTT. Amino acids: CASSLTGGVREAFF.

This clonotype was counted a few times. The chain recombines TRBV7-8 with TRBJ2-5; possible D gene TRBD2, 5 bases. The germline V gene has CDR1 SGHVS and CDR2 FQNEAQ. With 5 bases removed from V and 7 bases from J, the gap between germline ends came to 20 bases. This CDR3 has 15 amino acids. The CDR3 nucleotides are TGTGCCAGCAGCCCGAGGGTGGTCTCCCCTGGGACCCAGTACTTC. Translating it yields CASSPRVVSPGTQYF.

This clonotype was picked up many times. V and J are TRBV7-9 and TRBJ1-1; tentatively, D is TRBD1 (5 bases). The V gene lost 5 bases and the J gene lost 6 bases, with 10 bases spanning the gap. The CDR3 has 12 amino acids. The germline CDR1 and CDR2 sequences are SEHNR and FQNEAQ (reference sequence). The DNA for the CDR3 is TGTGCCAGCAGCCCCGGGACCCCTGAAGCTTTCTTT. This codes for CASSPGTPEAFF.

V gene TRBV29-1 combines with J gene TRBJ2-1; 11 bases agree with TRBD2. After removal of 3 bases from V and 8 bases from J, the junction contained 9 bases not matched to a gene. Germline values: CDR1 SQVTM, CDR2 ANQGSEA. The CDR3 has 15 residues. CDR3: CSVDGGASGGYEQFF. The CDR3 DNA is TGCAGCGTTGATGGTGGGGCTAGCGGGGGGTATGAGCAGTTCTTC.

Notes on this clonotype: Just one base apart from a much larger clone, this may be a read error. J is TRBJ1-2 and V is TRBV28, with unresolved D. Germline V gene lookup returns CDR1 MDHEN and CDR2 SYDVKM. This CDR3 is built from 15 residues. The CDR3 protein is CASRGTRVEGYGYAF. The CDR3 nucleotides are TGTGCCAGCAGAGGTACGCGGGTTGAAGGGTATGGCTACGCCTTC.

Of note for this clonotype: A much larger clone differs from this one at a single base, so this may be a read error. This chain connects TRBV2 to TRBJ2-1; TRBD2 might be the D (6 bases). CDR3 length equals 16 residues. Germline V gene lookup returns CDR1 SNHLY and CDR2 FYNNEI. CDR3 loop: CANSGGYRLGVNEQFF. The CDR3 DNA follows: TGTGCCAACAGTGGGGGGTATAGGCTGGGGGTAAATGAGCAGTTCTTC.

The V gene is TRBV12-5, the J gene TRBJ1-4; a weak D match, TRBD1 (6 bases). In germline, CDR1 is LGHNT, CDR2 FRNRAP. This CDR3 region has 16 residues. V was clipped by 0 bases and J by 7 bases, with 15 bases between them. CDR3 DNA: TGTGCTAGTGGTTTGGTAATGGGGGCTAAAAGTGAAAAACTGTTTTTT. Its protein product is CASGLVMGAKSEKLFF. Full variable domain (remainder filled in from reference TRBV12-5 and TRBJ1-4): DARVTQTPRHKVTEMGQEVTMRCQPILGHNTVFWYRQTMMQGLELLAYFRNRAPLDDSGMPKDRFSAEMPDATLATLKIQPSEPRDSAVYFCASGLVMGAKSEKLFFGSGTQLSVL.

This clonotype was observed a handful of times. The chain combines TRBV24-1 with TRBJ2-1; perhaps TRBD2 as D (6 bases). The CDR3 is 14 residues long. Germline V lookup: CDR1 KGHDR, CDR2 SFDVKD. V lost 9 bases and J 1 base, leaving 12 bases between the germline ends. CDR3 sequence: CATSSGGSYNEQFF. The CDR3 DNA sequence: TGTGCCACCTCATCCGGGGGATCCTACAATGAGCAGTTCTTC.

The chain couples TRBV7-8 to TRBJ2-2; a possible D gene is TRBD2 (7 bases). Germline V gene data show CDR1 as SGHVS and CDR2 as FQNEAQ. The V end was cut by 4 bases, the J end by 0 bases, with 15 bases between. This CDR3 region has 17 residues. CDR3 residues: CASSYLGGPPNTGELFF. In DNA, the CDR3 is TGTGCCAGCAGCTACCTCGGGGGGCCTCCGAACACCGGGGAGCTGTTTTTT.

This clonotype appeared many times. The chain combines TRBV2 with TRBJ1-2, with 7 bases lining up with TRBD1. The CDR3 consists of 15 residues. Germline loops: CDR1 SNHLY, CDR2 FYNNEI. Germline trimming cut 7 bases from V and 2 bases from J; bases unmatched to any gene: 10. The CDR3 protein is CASIEVGTVNYGYTF. CDR3 DNA sequence: TGTGCCAGCATCGAAGTTGGGACAGTGAACTATGGCTACACCTTC.

The V call is TRBV6-1, the J call TRBJ1-1; no firm D call. The V end lost 5 bases, the J end lost 1 base, and 8 bases lay between the germline ends. The germline gives CDR1 MNHNS, CDR2 SASEGT. The CDR3 extends over 13 amino acids. The CDR3 DNA follows: TGTGCCAGCAGTAGGGTCCAGAACACTGAAGCTTTCTTT. This encodes CASSRVQNTEAFF.